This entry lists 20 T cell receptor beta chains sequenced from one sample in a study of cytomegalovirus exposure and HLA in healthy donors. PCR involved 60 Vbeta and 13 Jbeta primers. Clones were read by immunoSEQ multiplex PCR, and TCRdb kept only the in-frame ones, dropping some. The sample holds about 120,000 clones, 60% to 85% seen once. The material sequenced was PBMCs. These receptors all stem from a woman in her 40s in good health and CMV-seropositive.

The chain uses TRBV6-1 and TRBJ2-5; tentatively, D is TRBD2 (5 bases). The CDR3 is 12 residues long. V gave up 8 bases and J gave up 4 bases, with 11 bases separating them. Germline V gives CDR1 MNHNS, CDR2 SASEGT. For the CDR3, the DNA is TGTGCCAGCGAGTGGGGAGCAGAGACCCAGTACTTC. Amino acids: CASEWGAETQYF.

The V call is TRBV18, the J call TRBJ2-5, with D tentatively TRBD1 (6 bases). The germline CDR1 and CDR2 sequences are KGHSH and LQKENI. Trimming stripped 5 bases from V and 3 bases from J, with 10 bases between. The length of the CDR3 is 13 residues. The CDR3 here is CASSVRTEETQYF. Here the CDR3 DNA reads TGTGCCAGCTCAGTTAGGACAGAAGAGACCCAGTACTTC.

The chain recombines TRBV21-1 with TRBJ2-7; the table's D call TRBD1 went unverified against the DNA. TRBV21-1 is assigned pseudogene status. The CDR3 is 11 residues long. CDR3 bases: TGTGCCAGCAGCTCCAGGGTCGTGCAGTACTTC. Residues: CASSSRVVQYF.

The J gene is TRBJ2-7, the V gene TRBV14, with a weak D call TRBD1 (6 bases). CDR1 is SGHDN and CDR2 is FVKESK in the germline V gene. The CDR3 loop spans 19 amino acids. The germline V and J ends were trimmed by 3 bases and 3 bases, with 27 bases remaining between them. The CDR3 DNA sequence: TGTGCCAGCAGCCACAAGGCTCCTTCGACAGGACACAGAGGCTACGAGCAGTACTTC. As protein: CASSHKAPSTGHRGYEQYF.

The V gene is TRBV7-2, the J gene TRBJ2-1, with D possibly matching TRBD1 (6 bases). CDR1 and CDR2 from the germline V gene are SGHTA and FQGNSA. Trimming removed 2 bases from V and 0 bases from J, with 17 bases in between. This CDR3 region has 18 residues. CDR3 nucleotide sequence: TGTGCCAGCAGCTTACACCCCTACAGGGTCAGCTCCTACAATGAGCAGTTCTTC. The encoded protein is CASSLHPYRVSSYNEQFF.

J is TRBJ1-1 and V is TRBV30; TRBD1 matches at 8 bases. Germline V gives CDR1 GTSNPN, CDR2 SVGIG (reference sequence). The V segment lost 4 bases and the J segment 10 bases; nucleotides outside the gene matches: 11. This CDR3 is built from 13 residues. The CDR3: CAWIDRQGLRAFF. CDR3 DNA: TGTGCCTGGATTGATAGACAGGGGCTGCGAGCTTTCTTT.

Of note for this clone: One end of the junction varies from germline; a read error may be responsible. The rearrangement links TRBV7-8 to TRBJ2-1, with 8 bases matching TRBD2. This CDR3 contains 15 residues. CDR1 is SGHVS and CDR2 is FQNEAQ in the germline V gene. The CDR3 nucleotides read TGTGCCAGCACCTTAATGGGACTAGTTAGGAATGAGCAGTTCTTC. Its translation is CASTLMGLVRNEQFF.

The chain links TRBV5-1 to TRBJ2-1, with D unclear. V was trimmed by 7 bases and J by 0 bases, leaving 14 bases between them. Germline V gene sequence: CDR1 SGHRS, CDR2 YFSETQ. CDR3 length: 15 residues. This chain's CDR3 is CASAYAASSYNEQFF. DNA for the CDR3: TGCGCCAGCGCTTACGCAGCGAGCTCCTACAATGAGCAGTTCTTC.

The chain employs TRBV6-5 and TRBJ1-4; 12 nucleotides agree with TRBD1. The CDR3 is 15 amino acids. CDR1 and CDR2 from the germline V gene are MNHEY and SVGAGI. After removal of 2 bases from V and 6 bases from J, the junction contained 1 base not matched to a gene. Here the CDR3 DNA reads TGTGCCAGCAGTTACGGGGACAGGGGGCATGAAAAACTGTTTTTT. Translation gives CASSYGDRGHEKLFF.

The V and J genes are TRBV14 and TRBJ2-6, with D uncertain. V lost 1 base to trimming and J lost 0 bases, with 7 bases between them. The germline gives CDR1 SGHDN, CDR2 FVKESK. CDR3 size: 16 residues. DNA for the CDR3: TGTGCCAGCAGCCAAGGTCATTTCTCTGGGGCCAACGTCCTGACTTTC. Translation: CASSQGHFSGANVLTF.

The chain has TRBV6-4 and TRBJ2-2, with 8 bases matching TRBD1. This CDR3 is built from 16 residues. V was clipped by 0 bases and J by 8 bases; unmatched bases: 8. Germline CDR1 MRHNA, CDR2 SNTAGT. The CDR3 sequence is CASSDSGQGLAGELFF. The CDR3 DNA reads TGTGCCAGCAGTGACTCAGGACAGGGCCTTGCAGGGGAGCTGTTTTTT.

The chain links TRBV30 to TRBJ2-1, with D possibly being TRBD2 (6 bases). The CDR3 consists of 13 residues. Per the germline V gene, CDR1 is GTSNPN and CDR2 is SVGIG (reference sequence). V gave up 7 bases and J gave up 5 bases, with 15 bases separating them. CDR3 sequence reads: CAFLSGNNNEQFF. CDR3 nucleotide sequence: TGTGCCTTCCTTAGCGGAAACAACAATGAGCAGTTCTTC.

The DNA of the CDR3 is TGTGCCAGCAGTTACATCGAGGGGGCGAACACTGAAGCTTTCTTT. This gives the protein CASSYIEGANTEAFF. This chain links TRBV6-5 with TRBJ1-1; 7 bases are shared with TRBD1. Looked up from germline, CDR1 is MNHEY and CDR2 is SVGAGI. Trimming cost V 2 bases and J 1 base; bases outside gene matches: 4. The length of the CDR3 is 15 residues.

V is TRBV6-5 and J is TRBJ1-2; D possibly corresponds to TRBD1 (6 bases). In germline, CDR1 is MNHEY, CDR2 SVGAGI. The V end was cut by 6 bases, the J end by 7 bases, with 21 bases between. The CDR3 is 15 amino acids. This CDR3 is CASSPAGRGYVGYTF. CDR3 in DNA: TGTGCCAGCAGCCCTGCCGGCAGGGGCTATGTTGGCTACACCTTC.

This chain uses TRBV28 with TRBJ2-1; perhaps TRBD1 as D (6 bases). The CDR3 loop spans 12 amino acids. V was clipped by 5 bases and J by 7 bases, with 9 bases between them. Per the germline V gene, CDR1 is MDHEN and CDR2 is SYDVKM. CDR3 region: CASSPTGNEQFF. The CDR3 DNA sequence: TGTGCCAGCAGTCCCACAGGGAATGAGCAGTTCTTC.

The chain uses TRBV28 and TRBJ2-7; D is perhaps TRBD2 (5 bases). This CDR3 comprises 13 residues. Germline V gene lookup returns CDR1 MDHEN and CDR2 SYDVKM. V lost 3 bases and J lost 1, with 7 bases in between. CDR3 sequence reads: CASSFGVSYEQYF. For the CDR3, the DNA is TGTGCCAGCAGTTTCGGGGTTTCCTACGAGCAGTACTTC.

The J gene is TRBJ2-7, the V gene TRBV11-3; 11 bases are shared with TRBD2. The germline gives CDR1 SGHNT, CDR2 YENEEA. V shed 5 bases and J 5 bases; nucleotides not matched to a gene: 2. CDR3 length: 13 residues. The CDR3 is CASSVTSGDEQYF. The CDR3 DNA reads TGTGCCAGCAGCGTGACTAGCGGGGACGAGCAGTACTTC.

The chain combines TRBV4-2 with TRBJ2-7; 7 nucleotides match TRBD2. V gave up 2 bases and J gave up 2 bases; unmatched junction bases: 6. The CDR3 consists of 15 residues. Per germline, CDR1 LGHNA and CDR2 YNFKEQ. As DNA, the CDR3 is TGTGCCAGCAGCCAAAAGGGCGGGAGTACCTACGAGCAGTACTTC. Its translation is CASSQKGGSTYEQYF.

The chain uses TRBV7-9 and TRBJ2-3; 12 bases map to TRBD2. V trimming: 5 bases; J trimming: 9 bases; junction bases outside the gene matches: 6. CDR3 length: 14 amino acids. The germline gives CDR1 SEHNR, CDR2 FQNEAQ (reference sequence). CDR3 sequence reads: CASSPSGRAETQYF. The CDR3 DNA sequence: TGTGCCAGCAGCCCTAGCGGGAGGGCCGAAACGCAGTATTTT.

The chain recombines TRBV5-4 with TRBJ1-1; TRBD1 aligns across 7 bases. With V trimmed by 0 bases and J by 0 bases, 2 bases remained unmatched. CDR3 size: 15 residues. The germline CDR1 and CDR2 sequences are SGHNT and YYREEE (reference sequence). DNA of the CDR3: TGTGCCAGCAGCTTGGGCCAGGGGGTGAACACTGAAGCTTTCTTT. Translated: CASSLGQGVNTEAFF.